The 3 T cell receptor beta chains reported below all come from one sample, sequenced in a study of T-cell reconstitution after alpha-beta-depleted transplantation in children. TCRbeta library construction was performed incorporating unique molecular identifiers. TCRdb called the PCR reads again in MiXCR, with one record for every CDR3 protein. The sample shows 490,000 or so distinct CDR3 sequences, approximately 12% of them seen only once. This material consisted of PBMCs from the stem cell graft donor, taken from the stem cell graft. These receptors came from a human donor who donated a stem cell graft to a child with combined immunodeficiency.

This clonotype appeared many times. This chain connects TRBV27 to TRBJ2-7; D possibly corresponds to TRBD1 (6 bases). The CDR3 length is 13 residues. V lost 6 bases, J lost 2 bases, and 11 bases lay in between. Germline lookup yields CDR1 MNHEY and CDR2 SMNVEV (reference sequence). The CDR3 region has the DNA TGTGCCAGCAGGCCCAGGGGAACCTACGAGCAGTACTTC. Translated, it gives CASRPRGTYEQYF.

The chain recombines TRBV29-1 with TRBJ2-5; TRBD1 agrees at 8 bases. Germline V gene lookup returns CDR1 SQVTM and CDR2 ANQGSEA. Losses at the gene ends were 6 bases for V and 1 base for J; bases not matched to a gene: 1. The CDR3 runs 12 residues. CDR3 DNA sequence: TGCAGCGTGGGACAGGCCCAAGAGACCCAGTACTTC. It is translated as CSVGQAQETQYF.

The chain employs TRBV15 and TRBJ2-5; a possible D gene is TRBD1 (6 bases). The CDR3 sequence is 13 residues long. Per germline, CDR1 LNHNV and CDR2 YYDKDF (reference sequence). V was trimmed by 4 bases and J by 5 bases, leaving 11 bases between them. Here the CDR3 reads CATSIQGGETQYF. The CDR3 bases are TGTGCCACCAGCATACAGGGCGGGGAGACCCAGTACTTC.